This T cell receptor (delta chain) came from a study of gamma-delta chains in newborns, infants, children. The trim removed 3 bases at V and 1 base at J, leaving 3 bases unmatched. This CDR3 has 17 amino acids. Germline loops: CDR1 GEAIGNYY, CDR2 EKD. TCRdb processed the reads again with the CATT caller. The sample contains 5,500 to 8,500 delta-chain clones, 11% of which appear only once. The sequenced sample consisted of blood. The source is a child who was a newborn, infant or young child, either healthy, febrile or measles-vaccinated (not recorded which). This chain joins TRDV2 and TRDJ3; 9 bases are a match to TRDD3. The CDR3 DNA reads TGTGCCTGTGACCCTACTGGGGGATCCTGGGACACCCGACAGATGTTTTTC. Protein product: CACDPTGGSWDTRQMFF.